These T cell receptor beta chains were read from a single sample in a study of blood T cell repertoires in COVID-19. The repertoire was sequenced with immunoSEQ multiplex PCR; TCRdb's copy has only in-frame clones and lacks some. The sample carries 330,000 or so clones, roughly nine tenths recorded once. The source material was peripheral blood. These receptors were collected from a woman aged 55-69 years with COVID-19, enrolled during active disease. Each CDR3 is given with its conserved first and last residue.

length | V | CDR3
13 | TRBV12-3/TRBV12-4 | CASSRQDNTEAFF
15 | TRBV19 | CASSSGTGRREKLFF
16 | TRBV10-3 | CAIRPGTSGGQVEQYF
15 | TRBV7-2 | CASSLMAGDKETQYF
15 | TRBV2 | CASRMGSNLQNIQYF
15 | TRBV4-1 | CASSQGGGNKNEQFF
15 | TRBV6-5 | CASRTGTAGTDTQYF
14 | TRBV3-1/TRBV3-2 | CASSPRTGGSEQFF
14 | TRBV3-1/TRBV3-2 | CASSQDGPPYEQYF
10 | TRBV2 | CASGPGGAFF
17 | TRBV1 | CTSSLYPRTGSCTEAFF
15 | TRBV7-6 | CASSGTSGGDNEQFF
13 | TRBV10-3 | CAISVDRGYGYTF
16 | TRBV5-1 | CASTYRTGGGNTEAFF
16 | TRBV9 | CASGGGGTGVGNTIYF
15 | TRBV19 | CASSITSTGNDEQFF
16 | TRBV7-2 | CASSLTVVDSNQPQHF
16 | TRBV5-1 | CASSFLRQGAAGEQYF
17 | TRBV9 | CASSVGGGNSYNSPLHF
15 | TRBV6-5 | CASSYELAGVYEQYF
17 | TRBV6-1 | CASSELRTLYSSYEQYF
13 | TRBV7-2 | CASSTRTRDEQFF
15 | TRBV5-1 | CASSVFPGQGYEQYF
14 | TRBV7-9 | CASSNQLTNEKLFF
15 | TRBV19 | CASSLTGLGYYEQYF
17 | TRBV9 | CASSKVGLAGAGETQYF
15 | TRBV2 | CASSRTDRGNEKLFF
16 | TRBV5-1 | CASSLTGGNYNSPLHF
14 | TRBV9 | CASSVAERVSPLHF
14 | TRBV9 | CASSVVAGSYGYTF
15 | TRBV19 | CASRRAESTFYGYTF
13 | TRBV5-1 | CASTLGGAGELFF
12 | TRBV7-9 | CASSMIQGRLFF
16 | TRBV7-8 | CASSLVGGGPNNEQFF